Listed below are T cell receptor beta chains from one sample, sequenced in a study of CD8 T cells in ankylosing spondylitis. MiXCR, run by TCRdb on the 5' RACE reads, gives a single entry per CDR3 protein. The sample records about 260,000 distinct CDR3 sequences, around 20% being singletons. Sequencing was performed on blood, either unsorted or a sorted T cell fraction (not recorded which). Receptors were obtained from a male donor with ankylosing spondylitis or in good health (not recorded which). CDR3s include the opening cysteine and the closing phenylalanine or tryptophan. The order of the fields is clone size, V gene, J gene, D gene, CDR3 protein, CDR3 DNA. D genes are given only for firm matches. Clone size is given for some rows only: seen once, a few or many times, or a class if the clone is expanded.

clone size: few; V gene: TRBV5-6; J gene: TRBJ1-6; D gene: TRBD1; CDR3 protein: CASSRDRDNSPLHF; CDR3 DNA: TGTGCCAGCAGCCGCGACAGGGACAATTCACCCCTCCACTTT
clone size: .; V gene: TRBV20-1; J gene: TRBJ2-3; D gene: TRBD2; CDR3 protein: CSARGTSGPDTQYF; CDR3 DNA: TGCAGTGCTAGAGGGACTAGCGGACCAGATACGCAGTATTTT
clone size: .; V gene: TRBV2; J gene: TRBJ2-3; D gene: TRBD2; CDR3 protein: CTSGGRTGTDTQYF; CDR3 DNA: TGTACCAGCGGGGGAAGGACTGGCACAGATACGCAGTATTTT
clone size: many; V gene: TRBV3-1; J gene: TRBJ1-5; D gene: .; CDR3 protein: CASSQTGIQPQHF; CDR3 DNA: TGTGCCAGCAGCCAAACGGGGATTCAGCCCCAGCATTTT
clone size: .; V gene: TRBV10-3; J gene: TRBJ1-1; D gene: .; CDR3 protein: CATTGSDTEAFF; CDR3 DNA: TGTGCCACCACAGGGAGCGACACTGAAGCTTTCTTT
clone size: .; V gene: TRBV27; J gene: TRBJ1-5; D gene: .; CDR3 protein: CASSLSKKGDQPQHF; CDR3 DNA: TGTGCCAGCAGTTTATCGAAAAAGGGGGATCAGCCCCAGCATTTT
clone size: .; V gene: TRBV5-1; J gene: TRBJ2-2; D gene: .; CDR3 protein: CASSLVGSNTGELFF; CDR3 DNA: TGCGCCAGCAGCTTGGTTGGGAGTAACACCGGGGAGCTGTTTTTT
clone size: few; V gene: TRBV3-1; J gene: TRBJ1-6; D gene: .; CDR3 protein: CASSLGVDSPLHF; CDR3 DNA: TGTGCCAGCAGCCTTGGCGTGGATTCACCCCTCCACTTT
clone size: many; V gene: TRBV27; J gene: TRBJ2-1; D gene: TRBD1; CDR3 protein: CASSFNRGNEQFF; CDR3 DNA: TGTGCCAGCAGTTTTAACAGGGGAAATGAGCAGTTCTTC
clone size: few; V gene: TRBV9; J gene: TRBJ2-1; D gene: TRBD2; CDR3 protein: CASSGGTSGAPYNEQFF; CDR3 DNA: TGTGCCAGCAGCGGAGGGACTAGCGGCGCTCCCTACAATGAGCAGTTCTTC
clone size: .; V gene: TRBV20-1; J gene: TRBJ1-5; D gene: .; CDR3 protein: CSARDIGVRNQPQHF; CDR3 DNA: TGCAGTGCTAGAGATATCGGGGTTCGCAATCAGCCCCAGCATTTT
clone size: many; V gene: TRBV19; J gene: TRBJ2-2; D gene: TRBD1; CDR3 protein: CASSIGQGELFF; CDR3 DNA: TGTGCCAGTAGTATCGGACAGGGCGAGCTGTTTTTT
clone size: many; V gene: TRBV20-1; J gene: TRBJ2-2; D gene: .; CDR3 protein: CSHQGPNTGELFF; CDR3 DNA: TGCAGTCATCAAGGACCCAACACCGGGGAGCTGTTTTTT
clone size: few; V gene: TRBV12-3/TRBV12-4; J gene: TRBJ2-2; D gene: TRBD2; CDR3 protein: CASSFRGLAGADGELFF; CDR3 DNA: TGTGCCAGCAGTTTTCGAGGACTAGCGGGAGCGGACGGGGAGCTGTTTTTT
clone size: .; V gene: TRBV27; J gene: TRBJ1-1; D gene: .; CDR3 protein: CASSLFSVGGALTEAFF; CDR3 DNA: TGTGCCAGCAGTTTATTCTCTGTGGGGGGCGCGTTGACTGAAGCTTTCTTT
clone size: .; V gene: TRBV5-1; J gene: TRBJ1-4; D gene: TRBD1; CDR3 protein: CASSPDRGDEKLFF; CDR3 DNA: TGCGCCAGCAGCCCCGACAGGGGAGATGAAAAACTGTTTTTT
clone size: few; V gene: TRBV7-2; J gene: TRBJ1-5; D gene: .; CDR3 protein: CASSLSRNSNQPQHF; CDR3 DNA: TGTGCCAGCAGCTTATCGAGGAATAGCAATCAGCCCCAGCATTTT
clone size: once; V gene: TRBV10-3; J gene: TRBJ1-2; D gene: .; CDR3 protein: CAISESNYREHGYTF; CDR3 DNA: TGTGCCATCAGTGAGTCGAATTACAGGGAGCATGGCTACACCTTC
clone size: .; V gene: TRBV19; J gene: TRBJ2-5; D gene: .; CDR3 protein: CASSPTLRGETQYF; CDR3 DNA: TGTGCCAGTAGTCCCACACTCCGGGGGGAGACCCAGTACTTC
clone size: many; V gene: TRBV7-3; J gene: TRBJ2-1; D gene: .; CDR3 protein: CASSSGGAGEQFF; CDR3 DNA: TGTGCCAGCAGCTCCGGTGGGGCGGGTGAGCAGTTCTTC
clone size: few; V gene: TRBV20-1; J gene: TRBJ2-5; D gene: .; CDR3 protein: CSARDRRGIATQYF; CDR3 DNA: TGCAGTGCTAGAGATCGGCGGGGAATTGCGACCCAGTACTTC
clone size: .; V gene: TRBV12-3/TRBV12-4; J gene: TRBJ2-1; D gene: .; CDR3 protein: CASSLFGGPYNEQFF; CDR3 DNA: TGTGCCAGCAGTTTATTCGGGGGGCCGTACAATGAGCAGTTCTTC
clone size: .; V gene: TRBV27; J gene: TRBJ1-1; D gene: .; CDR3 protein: CASSSYRAMNTEAFF; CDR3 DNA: TGTGCCAGCAGTTCTTACCGTGCTATGAACACTGAAGCTTTCTTT
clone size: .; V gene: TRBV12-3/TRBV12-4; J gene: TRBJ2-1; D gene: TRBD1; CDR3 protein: CASTHRGLSGNEQFF; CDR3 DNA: TGTGCCAGCACTCACAGGGGGCTCTCTGGGAATGAGCAGTTCTTC
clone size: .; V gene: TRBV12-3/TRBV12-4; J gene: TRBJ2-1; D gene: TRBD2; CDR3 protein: CASRLAVDNEQFF; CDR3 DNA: TGTGCCAGCAGACTAGCGGTCGACAATGAGCAGTTCTTC
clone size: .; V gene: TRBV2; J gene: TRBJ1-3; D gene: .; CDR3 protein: CASSEVATGNTIYF; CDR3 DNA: TGTGCCAGCAGTGAAGTGGCAACAGGAAACACCATATATTTT
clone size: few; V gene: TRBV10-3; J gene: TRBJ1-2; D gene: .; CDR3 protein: CAISEGREDRYTF; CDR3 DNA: TGTGCCATCAGTGAGGGCAGGGAGGATCGCTACACCTTC
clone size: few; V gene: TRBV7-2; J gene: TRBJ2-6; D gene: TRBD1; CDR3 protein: CASSIQGTGANVLTF; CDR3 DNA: TGTGCCAGCAGCATACAGGGGACAGGGGCCAACGTCCTGACTTTC
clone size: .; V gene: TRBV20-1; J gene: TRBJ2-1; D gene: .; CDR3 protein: CSASPGPSQFF; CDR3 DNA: TGCAGTGCTAGTCCGGGCCCTTCGCAGTTCTTC
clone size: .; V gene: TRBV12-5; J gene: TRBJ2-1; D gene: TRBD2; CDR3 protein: CASGLGSGTYNEQFF; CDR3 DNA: TGTGCTAGTGGTTTGGGGAGCGGGACCTACAATGAGCAGTTCTTC
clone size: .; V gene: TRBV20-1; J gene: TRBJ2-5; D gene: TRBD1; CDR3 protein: CSAETGQETQYF; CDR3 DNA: TGCAGTGCGGAGACAGGGCAAGAGACCCAGTACTTC
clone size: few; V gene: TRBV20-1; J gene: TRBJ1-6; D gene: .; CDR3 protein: CSAFRGFTYNSPLHF; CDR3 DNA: TGCAGTGCTTTCCGAGGTTTCACCTATAATTCACCCCTCCACTTT
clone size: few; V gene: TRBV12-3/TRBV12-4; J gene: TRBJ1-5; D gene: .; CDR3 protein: CASSFDSPAAQHF; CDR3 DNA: TGTGCCAGCAGTTTCGACAGTCCAGCGGCCCAGCATTTT
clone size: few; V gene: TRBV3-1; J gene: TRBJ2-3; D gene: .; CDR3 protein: CASSQGRDTQYF; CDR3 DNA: TGTGCCAGCAGCCAAGGGCGGGATACGCAGTATTTT
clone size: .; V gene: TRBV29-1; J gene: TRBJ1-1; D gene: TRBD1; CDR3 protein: CSVGKDRVTEAFF; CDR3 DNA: TGCAGCGTTGGCAAGGACAGGGTTACTGAAGCTTTCTTT
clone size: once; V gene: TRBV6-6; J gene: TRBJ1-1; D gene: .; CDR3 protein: CASSYGRIAEAFF; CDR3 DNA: TGTGCCAGCAGTTATGGGAGGATCGCTGAAGCTTTCTTT
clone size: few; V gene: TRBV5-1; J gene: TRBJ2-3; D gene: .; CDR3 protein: CASSPLPGRRTDTQYF; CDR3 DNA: TGCGCCAGCAGCCCCCTTCCGGGACGGCGCACAGATACGCAGTATTTT